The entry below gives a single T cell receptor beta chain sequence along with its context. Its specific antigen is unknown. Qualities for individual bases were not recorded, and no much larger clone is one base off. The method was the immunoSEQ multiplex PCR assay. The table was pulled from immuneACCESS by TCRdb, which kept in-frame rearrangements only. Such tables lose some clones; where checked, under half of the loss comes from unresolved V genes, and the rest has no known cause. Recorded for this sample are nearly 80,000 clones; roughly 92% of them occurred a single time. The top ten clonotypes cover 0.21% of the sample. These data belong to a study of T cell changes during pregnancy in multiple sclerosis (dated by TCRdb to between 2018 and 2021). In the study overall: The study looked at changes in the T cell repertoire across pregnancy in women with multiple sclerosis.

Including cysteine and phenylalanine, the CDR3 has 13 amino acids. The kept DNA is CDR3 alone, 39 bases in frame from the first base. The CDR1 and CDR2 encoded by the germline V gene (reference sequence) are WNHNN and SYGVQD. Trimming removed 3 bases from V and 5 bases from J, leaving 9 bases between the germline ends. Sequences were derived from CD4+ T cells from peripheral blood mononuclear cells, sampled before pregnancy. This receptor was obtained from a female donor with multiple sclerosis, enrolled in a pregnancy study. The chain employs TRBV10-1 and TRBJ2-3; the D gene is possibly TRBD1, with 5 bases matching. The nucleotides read TGCGCCAGCAGTGACAGGGAACTAGATACGCAGTATTTT. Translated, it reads CASSDRELDTQYF.